These 21 T cell receptor beta chains originate from one sample sequenced in a study of T cells in localized non-small cell lung cancer. Some clones are missing from TCRdb's copy, which holds only in-frame ones; the method was immunoSEQ multiplex PCR. The sample consists of 25,000 to 35,000 clones, 94% of them appearing once. The sample consisted of peripheral blood, taken before any cancer treatment. All receptors come from a woman aged 35 to 69 with stage I lung adenocarcinoma.

The chain has TRBV4-2 and TRBJ2-1, with TRBD2 as a possible D gene (6 bases). Germline V gene sequence: CDR1 LGHNA, CDR2 YNFKEQ. The CDR3 is made up of 20 amino acids. Trimming removed 4 bases at V and 3 bases at J, with 28 bases between. CDR3 coding DNA: TGTGCCAGCAGCCGACAAACAGAGGAGGGATCCCCGGTCGGCTACAATGAGCAGTTCTTC. This codes for CASSRQTEEGSPVGYNEQFF.

CDR3 sequence: CASSLDRKETQYF. The CDR3 DNA follows: TGTGCCAGCAGCCTTGACAGAAAAGAGACCCAGTACTTC. The chain combines TRBV7-3 with TRBJ2-5; a possible D gene is TRBD1 (5 bases). The ends were cut back, 5 bases at V and 3 bases at J, with 10 bases in the middle. CDR1 and CDR2 (germline): SGHTA, FQGTGA. The CDR3 is made up of 13 amino acids. The full variable domain, its missing parts supplied by reference TRBV7-3 and TRBJ2-5, is GAGVSQTPSNKVTEKGKYVELRCDPISGHTALYWYRQSLGQGPEFLIYFQGTGAADDSGLPNDRFFAVRPEGSVSTLKIQRTERGDSAVYLCASSLDRKETQYFGPGTRLLVL.

The V call is TRBV10-3, the J call TRBJ1-6; TRBD1 might be the D (5 bases). CDR1 is ENHRY and CDR2 is SYGVKD in the germline V gene. This CDR3 has 15 amino acids. Between the trimmed V and J ends, which lost 3 bases and 12 bases, there was a span of 18 bases. Here the CDR3 DNA reads TGTGCCATCAGTGAAGGGCCCGGGGAGCAGGGACCCCTCCACTTT. Protein: CAISEGPGEQGPLHF.

The DNA of the CDR3 is TGCGCCAGCAGCCAAGATGCCCAGGGTTCGTATGGCTACACCTTC. This sequence encodes CASSQDAQGSYGYTF. The chain links TRBV4-3 to TRBJ1-2, with a weak D call TRBD1 (5 bases). This CDR3 region has 15 residues. Deletions cut 0 bases from V and 5 bases from J, with 13 bases between. CDR1 and CDR2 (germline): LGHNA, YSLEER.

CDR3 protein: CASGHRGPTLAPQHF. For the CDR3, the DNA is TGTGCCAGCGGCCACAGGGGGCCAACACTTGCGCCCCAGCATTTT. This chain connects TRBV27 to TRBJ1-5, with 9 nucleotides matching TRBD1. With 8 bases clipped from V and 9 bases from J, the junction kept 14 bases outside the gene matches. The CDR3 spans 15 residues. Germline CDR1 is MNHEY and CDR2 is SMNVEV (reference sequence).

The CDR3 region is CSVGLGAQSSYNEQFF. CDR3 nucleotide sequence: TGCAGCGTTGGATTGGGGGCCCAGAGCTCCTACAATGAGCAGTTCTTC. The chain uses TRBV29-1 and TRBJ2-1; D is possibly TRBD1 (6 bases). V was trimmed by 4 bases and J by 0 bases, leaving 16 bases between them. The CDR3 is 16 residues long. Germline CDR1 and CDR2: SQVTM and ANQGSEA.

The V gene is TRBV19, the J gene TRBJ1-4; 9 nucleotides align to TRBD1. CDR3 length: 18 residues. V shed 4 bases and J 8 bases; nucleotides not matched to a gene: 17. Germline-derived CDR1 and CDR2 are LNHDA and SQIVND (reference sequence). The CDR3 here is CASSKAPLQGAFLEKLFF. The CDR3 region has the DNA TGTGCCAGTAGTAAAGCCCCCTTACAGGGGGCGTTTTTGGAAAAACTGTTTTTT.

The V and J genes are TRBV10-3 and TRBJ2-3; the match to TRBD2 covers 11 bases. With V trimmed by 0 bases and J by 0 bases, 8 bases remained unmatched. The CDR3 is 19 amino acids. Germline CDR1 reads ENHRY; CDR2 reads SYGVKD. The CDR3 DNA reads TGTGCCATCAGTGAGTCGACTAGCGGGAAGTCCCCTAGCACAGATACGCAGTATTTT. It specifies CAISESTSGKSPSTDTQYF.

This clone was counted a single time. The J gene is TRBJ1-2, the V gene TRBV5-4, with 9 bases that match TRBD1. Germline V gives CDR1 SGHNT, CDR2 YYREEE (reference sequence). The V gene end was trimmed by 4 bases and the J gene end by 5 bases; junction bases not matched to a gene: 9. The CDR3 is 15 residues long. CDR3: CASSLRGTGRYGYTF. CDR3 in DNA: TGTGCCAGCAGCCTGCGGGGGACAGGGAGATATGGCTACACCTTC.

V usage is TRBV27 and J usage is TRBJ1-2, with 8 bases lining up with TRBD1. Germline lookup yields CDR1 MNHEY and CDR2 SMNVEV (reference sequence). With V trimmed by 2 bases and J by 7 bases, 6 bases remained unmatched. The CDR3 covers 14 residues. In DNA form, the CDR3 reads TGTGCCAGCAGTTTAAACCAGGGGGCGGCTGGCTACACCTTC. Protein sequence: CASSLNQGAAGYTF.

This rearrangement joins TRBV14 to TRBJ1-6, with a possible D match to TRBD1 (6 bases). The CDR3 loop spans 16 amino acids. Germline CDR1 SGHDN, CDR2 FVKESK. The V and J ends lost 2 bases and 10 bases respectively, with 18 bases between them. CDR3 sequence (DNA): TGTGCCAGCAGCCAAATATTACAGGGAAGACGGTCACCCCTCCACTTT. This encodes CASSQILQGRRSPLHF.

The CDR3 protein is CASSTRGGGNTIYF. The CDR3 DNA follows: TGTGCCAGCAGTACTCGGGGGGGTGGAAACACCATATATTTT. The chain links TRBV6-1 to TRBJ1-3, with D possibly TRBD1 on 5 matching bases. CDR1 is MNHNS, CDR2 SASEGT, per germline. V lost 5 bases and J 3 bases, leaving 11 bases between the germline ends. The CDR3 sequence is 14 residues long.

J is TRBJ2-1 and V is TRBV19; a possible D gene is TRBD1 (6 bases). The CDR3 extends over 15 amino acids. Germline V gene data show CDR1 as LNHDA and CDR2 as SQIVND (reference sequence). V lost 6 bases and J lost 3, with 15 bases in between. This chain's CDR3 is CASRRAGAGYNEQFF. The CDR3 DNA reads TGTGCCAGTAGACGCGCAGGGGCGGGCTACAATGAGCAGTTCTTC.

This chain connects TRBV27 to TRBJ2-2, with D possibly matching TRBD2 (5 bases). This CDR3 is built from 17 residues. Trimming removed 4 bases from V and 14 bases from J, with 29 bases in between. Germline CDR1 reads MNHEY; CDR2 reads SMNVEV (reference sequence). CDR3 sequence reads: CASSSRGNTATPGRLFF. CDR3 nucleotides: TGTGCCAGCAGTTCCCGTGGGAATACGGCGACACCGGGGAGACTGTTTTTT.

J is TRBJ1-1 and V is TRBV28, with 7 bases fitting TRBD1. The CDR3 is 15 amino acids. Per the germline V gene, CDR1 is MDHEN and CDR2 is SYDVKM. The J segment lost 5 bases and the V segment lost 5 bases, leaving 11 bases of the junction unmatched. The DNA for the CDR3 is TGTGCCAGCAGTACAGGGGTCGGTGGGAGGACTGAAGCTTTCTTT. Its protein is CASSTGVGGRTEAFF. The whole variable domain, remainder taken from reference TRBV28 and TRBJ1-1, is DVKVTQSSRYLVKRTGEKVFLECVQDMDHENMFWYRQDPGLGLRLIYFSYDVKMKEKGDIPEGYSVSREKKERFSLILESASTNQTSMYLCASSTGVGGRTEAFFGQGTRLTVV.

The chain links TRBV4-1 to TRBJ1-6, with D possibly matching TRBD1 (5 bases). Trimming left V 4 bases short and J 8 bases short, with 18 bases between. Germline CDR1 is MGHRA and CDR2 is YSYEKL. The CDR3 has 16 residues. DNA of the CDR3: TGCGCCAGCAGCCTCCTGCGTGGCGGAGGGGATTCACCCCTCCACTTT. Residues: CASSLLRGGGDSPLHF.

The V and J genes are TRBV6-1 and TRBJ2-3; a possible D gene is TRBD1 (5 bases). There are 15 residues in the CDR3. V lost 2 bases and J lost 0, with 9 bases in between. CDR1 is MNHNS and CDR2 is SASEGT in the germline V gene. This CDR3 reads CASSERAGSTDTQYF. Written as DNA, the CDR3 is TGTGCCAGCAGTGAACGGGCAGGGAGCACAGATACGCAGTATTTT.

V and J are TRBV7-2 and TRBJ1-6; no firm D call. V lost 6 bases and J 10 bases, leaving 16 bases between the germline ends. CDR3 size: 14 residues. Looked up from germline, CDR1 is SGHTA and CDR2 is FQGNSA. In DNA form, the CDR3 reads TGTGCCAGCAGTAAGAGGGTGGTGGGGTCACCCCTCCACTTT. Translating it yields CASSKRVVGSPLHF.

This chain joins TRBV7-2 and TRBJ2-7; TRBD1 might be the D (5 bases). In germline, CDR1 is SGHTA, CDR2 FQGNSA. The CDR3 has 12 residues. V dropped 1 base and J dropped 6 bases, with 7 bases sitting between them. The CDR3 sequence is CASSLGGAEQYF. The CDR3 coding sequence is TGTGCCAGCAGCTTAGGGGGCGCCGAGCAGTACTTC.

The rearrangement links TRBV7-9 to TRBJ2-5, with D hard to call. Trimming took off 1 base at V and 3 bases at J, with 9 bases between the two ends. Germline values: CDR1 SEHNR, CDR2 FQNEAQ (reference sequence). The CDR3 has 14 amino acids. CDR3 sequence (DNA): TGTGCCAGCAGCTTAGATTGGCAGAAAGAGACCCAGTACTTC. Residues: CASSLDWQKETQYF.

This rearrangement joins TRBV28 to TRBJ1-2, with D uncertain. Trimming pared 3 bases from V and 7 bases from J, leaving 15 bases between. Germline V lookup: CDR1 MDHEN, CDR2 SYDVKM. The CDR3 length is 14 residues. The CDR3 bases are TGTGCCAGCAGTTTCCTTAGGGCAGCAGGTGGCTACACCTTC. This gives the protein CASSFLRAAGGYTF.